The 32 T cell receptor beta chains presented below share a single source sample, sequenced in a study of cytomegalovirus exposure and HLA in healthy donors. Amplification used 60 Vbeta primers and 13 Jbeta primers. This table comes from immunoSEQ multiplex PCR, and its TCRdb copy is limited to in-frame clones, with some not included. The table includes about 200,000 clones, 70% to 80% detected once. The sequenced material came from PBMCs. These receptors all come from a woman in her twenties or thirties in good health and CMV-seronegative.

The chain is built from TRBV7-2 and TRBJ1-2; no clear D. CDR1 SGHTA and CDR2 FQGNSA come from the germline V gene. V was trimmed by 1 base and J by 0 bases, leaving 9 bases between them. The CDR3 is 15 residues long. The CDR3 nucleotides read TGTGCCAGCAGCTTAGTCCATTTAGCTAACTATGGCTACACCTTC. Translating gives CASSLVHLANYGYTF. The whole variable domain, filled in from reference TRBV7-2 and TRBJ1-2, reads GAGVSQSPSNKVTEKGKDVELRCDPISGHTALYWYRQSLGQGLEFLIYFQGNSAPDKSGLPSDRFSAERTGGSVSTLTIQRTQQEDSAVYLCASSLVHLANYGYTFGSGTRLTVV.

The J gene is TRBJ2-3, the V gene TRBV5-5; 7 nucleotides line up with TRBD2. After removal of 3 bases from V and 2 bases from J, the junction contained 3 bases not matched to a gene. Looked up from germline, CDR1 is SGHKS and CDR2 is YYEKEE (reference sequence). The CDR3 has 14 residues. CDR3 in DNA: TGTGCCAGCAGCTCCGGACTAGACACAGATACGCAGTATTTT. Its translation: CASSSGLDTDTQYF.

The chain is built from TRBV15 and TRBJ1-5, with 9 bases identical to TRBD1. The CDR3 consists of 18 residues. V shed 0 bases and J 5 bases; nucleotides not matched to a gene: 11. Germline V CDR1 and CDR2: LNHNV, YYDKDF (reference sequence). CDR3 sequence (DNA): TGTGCCACCAGCAGAGAAGTCATGGACAGGGGATATGATCAGCCCCAGCATTTT. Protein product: CATSREVMDRGYDQPQHF.

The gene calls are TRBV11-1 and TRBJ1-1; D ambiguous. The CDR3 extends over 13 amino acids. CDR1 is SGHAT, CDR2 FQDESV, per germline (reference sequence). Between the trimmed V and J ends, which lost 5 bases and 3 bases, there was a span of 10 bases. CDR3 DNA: TGTGCCAGCAGCACTCAGGAGGACACTGAAGCTTTCTTT. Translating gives CASSTQEDTEAFF.

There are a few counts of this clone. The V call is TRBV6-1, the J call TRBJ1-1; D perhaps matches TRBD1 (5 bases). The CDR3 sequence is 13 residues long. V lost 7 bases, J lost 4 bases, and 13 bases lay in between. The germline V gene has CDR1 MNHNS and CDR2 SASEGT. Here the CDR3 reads CASILGVVTEAFF. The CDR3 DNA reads TGTGCCAGCATCCTAGGGGTAGTCACTGAAGCTTTCTTT.

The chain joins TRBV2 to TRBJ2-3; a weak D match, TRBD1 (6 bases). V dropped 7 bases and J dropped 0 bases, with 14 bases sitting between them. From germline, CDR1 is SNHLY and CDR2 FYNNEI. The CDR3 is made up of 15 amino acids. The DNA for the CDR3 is TGTGCCAGCAATGGACAGAGCACTAGCACAGATACGCAGTATTTT. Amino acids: CASNGQSTSTDTQYF.

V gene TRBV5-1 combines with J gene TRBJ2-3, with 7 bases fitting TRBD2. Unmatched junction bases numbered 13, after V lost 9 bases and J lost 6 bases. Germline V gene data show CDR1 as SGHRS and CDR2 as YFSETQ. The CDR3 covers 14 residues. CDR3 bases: TGCGCCACCGGTCTGGGGGGGTATACGGATACGCAGTATTTT. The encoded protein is CATGLGGYTDTQYF.

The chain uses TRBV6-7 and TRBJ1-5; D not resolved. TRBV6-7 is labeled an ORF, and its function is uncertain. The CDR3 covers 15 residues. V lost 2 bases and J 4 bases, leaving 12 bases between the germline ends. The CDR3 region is CASSYPVASNQPQHF. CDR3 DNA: TGTGCCAGCAGTTACCCCGTAGCTTCGAATCAGCCCCAGCATTTT.

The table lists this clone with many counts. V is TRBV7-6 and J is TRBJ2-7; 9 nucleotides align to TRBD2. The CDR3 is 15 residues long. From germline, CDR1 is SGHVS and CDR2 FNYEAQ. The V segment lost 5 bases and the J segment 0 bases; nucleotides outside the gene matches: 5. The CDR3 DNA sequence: TGTGCCAGCAGCAGCGCGGGGGGGAGCTCCTACGAGCAGTACTTC. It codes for CASSSAGGSSYEQYF.

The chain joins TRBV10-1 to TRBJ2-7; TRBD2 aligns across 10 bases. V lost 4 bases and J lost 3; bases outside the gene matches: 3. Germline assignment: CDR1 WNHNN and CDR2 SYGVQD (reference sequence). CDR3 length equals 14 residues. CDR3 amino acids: CASSVWTSGYEQYF. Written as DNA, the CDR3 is TGCGCCAGCAGTGTTTGGACTAGCGGCTACGAGCAGTACTTC.

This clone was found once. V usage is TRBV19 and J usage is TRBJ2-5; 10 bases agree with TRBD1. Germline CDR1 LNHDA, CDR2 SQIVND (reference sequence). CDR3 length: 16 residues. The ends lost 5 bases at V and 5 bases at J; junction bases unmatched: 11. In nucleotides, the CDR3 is TGTGCCAGTAGTTTGACAGGGGGCCGACTTGAGGAGACCCAGTACTTC. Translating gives CASSLTGGRLEETQYF.

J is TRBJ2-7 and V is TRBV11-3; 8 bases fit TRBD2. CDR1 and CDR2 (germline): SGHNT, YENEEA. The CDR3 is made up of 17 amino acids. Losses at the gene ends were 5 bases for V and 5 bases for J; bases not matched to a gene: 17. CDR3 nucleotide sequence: TGTGCCAGCAGCCAAGCGACCGGCCGGGAGGGAGTGAACGAGCAGTACTTC. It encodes CASSQATGREGVNEQYF.

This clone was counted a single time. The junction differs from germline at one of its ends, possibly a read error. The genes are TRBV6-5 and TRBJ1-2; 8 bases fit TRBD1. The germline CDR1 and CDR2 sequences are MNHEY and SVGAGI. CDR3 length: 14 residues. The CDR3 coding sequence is TGTGCCAGCAGAACCCCGGACAGGGTCTATGGCTACCCCTTC. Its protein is CASRTPDRVYGYPF.

CDR3 amino acids: CASSFQGGGGYTF. DNA of the CDR3: TGTGCCAGCAGCTTTCAAGGGGGTGGTGGCTACACCTTC. This chain links TRBV7-9 with TRBJ1-2; possible D gene TRBD1, 6 bases. The CDR3 spans 13 residues. Between the trimmed V and J ends, which lost 3 bases and 7 bases, there was a span of 12 bases. Germline V CDR1 and CDR2: SEHNR, FQNEAQ (reference sequence).

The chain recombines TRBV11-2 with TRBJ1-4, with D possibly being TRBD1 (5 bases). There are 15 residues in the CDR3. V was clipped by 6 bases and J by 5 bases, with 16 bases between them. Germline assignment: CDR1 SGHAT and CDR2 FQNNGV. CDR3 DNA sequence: TGTGCCAGCAGGACCTGGGGGGGTTTAAATGAAAAACTGTTTTTT. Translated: CASRTWGGLNEKLFF. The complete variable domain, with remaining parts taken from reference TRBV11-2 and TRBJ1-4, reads EAGVAQSPRYKIIEKRQSVAFWCNPISGHATLYWYQQILGQGPKLLIQFQNNGVVDDSQLPKDRFSAERLKGVDSTLKIQPAKLEDSAVYLCASRTWGGLNEKLFFGSGTQLSVL.

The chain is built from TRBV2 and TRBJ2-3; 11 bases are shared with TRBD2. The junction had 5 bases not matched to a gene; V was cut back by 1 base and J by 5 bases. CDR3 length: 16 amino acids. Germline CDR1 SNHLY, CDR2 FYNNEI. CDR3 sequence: CASSEGVLAGGDTQYF. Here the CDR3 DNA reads TGTGCCAGCAGTGAAGGGGTGCTAGCGGGAGGAGATACGCAGTATTTT. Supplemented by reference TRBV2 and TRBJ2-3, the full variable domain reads EPEVTQTPSHQVTQMGQEVILRCVPISNHLYFYWYRQILGQKVEFLVSFYNNEISEKSEIFDDQFSVERPDGSNFTLKIRSTKLEDSAMYFCASSEGVLAGGDTQYFGPGTRLTVL.

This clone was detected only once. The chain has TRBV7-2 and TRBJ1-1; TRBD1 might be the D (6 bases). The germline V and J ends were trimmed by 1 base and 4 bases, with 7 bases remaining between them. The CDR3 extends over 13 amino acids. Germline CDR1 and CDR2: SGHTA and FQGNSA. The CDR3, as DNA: TGTGCCAGCAGCTTAGAAGGGGGCACTGAAGCTTTCTTT. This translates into CASSLEGGTEAFF.

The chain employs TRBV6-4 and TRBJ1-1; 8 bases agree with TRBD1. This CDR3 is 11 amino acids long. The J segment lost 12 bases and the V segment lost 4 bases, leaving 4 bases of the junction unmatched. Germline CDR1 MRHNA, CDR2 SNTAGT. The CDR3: CASSGGQGTFF. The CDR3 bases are TGTGCCAGCAGTGGTGGACAGGGAACTTTCTTT.

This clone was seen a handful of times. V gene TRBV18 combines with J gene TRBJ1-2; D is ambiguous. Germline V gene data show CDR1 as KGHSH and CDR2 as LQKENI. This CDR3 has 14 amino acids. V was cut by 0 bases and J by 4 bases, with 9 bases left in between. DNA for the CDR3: TGTGCCAGCTCACCACCGGCAGATCGCTATGGCTACACCTTC. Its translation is CASSPPADRYGYTF.

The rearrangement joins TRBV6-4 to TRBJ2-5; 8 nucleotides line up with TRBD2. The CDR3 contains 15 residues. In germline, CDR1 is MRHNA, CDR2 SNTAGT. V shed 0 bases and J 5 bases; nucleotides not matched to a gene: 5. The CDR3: CASSDSPGGPETQYF. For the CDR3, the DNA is TGTGCCAGCAGTGACTCCCCGGGGGGGCCGGAGACCCAGTACTTC.

The CDR3 region is CASSVGGGAVNEQFF. The CDR3 DNA reads TGTGCCAGCAGCGTCGGCGGGGGGGCCGTTAATGAGCAGTTCTTC. The chain couples TRBV9 to TRBJ2-1; the match to TRBD2 covers 9 bases. The germline V gene encodes CDR1 SGDLS and CDR2 YYNGEE. This CDR3 has 15 residues. V lost 2 bases to trimming and J lost 7 bases; unmatched junction nucleotides: 7.

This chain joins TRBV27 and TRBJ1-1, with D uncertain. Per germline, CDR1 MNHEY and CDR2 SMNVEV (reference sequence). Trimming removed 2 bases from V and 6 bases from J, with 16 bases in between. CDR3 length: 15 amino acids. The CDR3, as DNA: TGTGCCAGCAGTTTAAGTTTGGGGAGGTCGGCTGAAGCTTTCTTT. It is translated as CASSLSLGRSAEAFF.

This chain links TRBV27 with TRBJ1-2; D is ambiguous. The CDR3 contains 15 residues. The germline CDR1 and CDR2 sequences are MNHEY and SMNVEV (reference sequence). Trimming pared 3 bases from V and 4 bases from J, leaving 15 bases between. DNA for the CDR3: TGTGCCAGCAGTTTCGGTCAGGAAGGACTCTATGGCTACACCTTC. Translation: CASSFGQEGLYGYTF.

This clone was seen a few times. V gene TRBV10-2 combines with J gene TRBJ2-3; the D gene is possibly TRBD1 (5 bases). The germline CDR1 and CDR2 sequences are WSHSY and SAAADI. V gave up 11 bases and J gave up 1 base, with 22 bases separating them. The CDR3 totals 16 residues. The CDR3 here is CAGPKDKSSCTDTQYF. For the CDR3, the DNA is TGCGCCGGACCCAAGGACAAGTCTTCATGCACAGATACGCAGTATTTT.

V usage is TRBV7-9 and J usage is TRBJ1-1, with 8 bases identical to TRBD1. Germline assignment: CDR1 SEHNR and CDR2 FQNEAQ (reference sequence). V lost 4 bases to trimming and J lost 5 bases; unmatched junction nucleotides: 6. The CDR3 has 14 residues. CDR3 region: CASSSQGAMTEAFF. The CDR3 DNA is TGTGCCAGCAGCTCGCAGGGGGCGATGACTGAAGCTTTCTTT.

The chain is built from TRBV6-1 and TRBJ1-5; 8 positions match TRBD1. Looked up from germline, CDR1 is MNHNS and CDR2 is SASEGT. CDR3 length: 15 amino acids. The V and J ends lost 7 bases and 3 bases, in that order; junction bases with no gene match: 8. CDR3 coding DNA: TGTGCCAGCACTTCCCGGACAGGGATCAATCAGCCCCAGCATTTT. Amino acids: CASTSRTGINQPQHF.

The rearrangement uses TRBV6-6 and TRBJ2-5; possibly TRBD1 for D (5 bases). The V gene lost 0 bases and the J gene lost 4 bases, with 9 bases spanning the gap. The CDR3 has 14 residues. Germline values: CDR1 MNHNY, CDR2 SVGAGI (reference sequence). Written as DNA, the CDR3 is TGTGCCAGCAGTTACTCATGGGGCACAGAGACCCAGTACTTC. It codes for CASSYSWGTETQYF.

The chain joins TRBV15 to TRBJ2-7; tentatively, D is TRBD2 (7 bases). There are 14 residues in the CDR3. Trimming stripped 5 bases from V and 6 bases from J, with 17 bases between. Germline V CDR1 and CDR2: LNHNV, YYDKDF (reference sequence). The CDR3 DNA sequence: TGTGCCACCAGCCCGGGGGGCCTAGCCCCCGAGCAGTACTTC. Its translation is CATSPGGLAPEQYF. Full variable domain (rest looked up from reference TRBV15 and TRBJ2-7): DAMVIQNPRYQVTQFGKPVTLSCSQTLNHNVMYWYQQKSSQAPKLLFHYYDKDFNNEADTPDNFQSRRPNTSFCFLDIRSPGLGDTAMYLCATSPGGLAPEQYFGPGTRLTVT.

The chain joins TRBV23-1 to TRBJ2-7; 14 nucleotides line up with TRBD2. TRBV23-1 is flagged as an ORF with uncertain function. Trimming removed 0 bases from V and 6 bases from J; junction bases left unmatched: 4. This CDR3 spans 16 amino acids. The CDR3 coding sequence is TGCGCCAGCAGTCAATCCCCCGGACTAGCGGGAGGCGAGCAGTACTTC. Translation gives CASSQSPGLAGGEQYF.

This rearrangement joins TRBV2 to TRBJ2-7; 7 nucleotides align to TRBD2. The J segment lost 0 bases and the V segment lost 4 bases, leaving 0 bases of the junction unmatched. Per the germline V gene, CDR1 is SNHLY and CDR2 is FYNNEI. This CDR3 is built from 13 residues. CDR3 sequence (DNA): TGTGCCAGCAGTGGGGACTACTCCTACGAGCAGTACTTC. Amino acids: CASSGDYSYEQYF.

The CDR3 coding sequence is TGTGCCAGCAGTTACGTCTCTAGCGGGGTCTACGAGCAGTACTTC. This gives the protein CASSYVSSGVYEQYF. J is TRBJ2-5 and V is TRBV6-5; 9 nucleotides align to TRBD2. The J call may be wrong; the DNA end is better matched by TRBJ2-7. This CDR3 spans 15 amino acids. Germline V lookup: CDR1 MNHEY, CDR2 SVGAGI.

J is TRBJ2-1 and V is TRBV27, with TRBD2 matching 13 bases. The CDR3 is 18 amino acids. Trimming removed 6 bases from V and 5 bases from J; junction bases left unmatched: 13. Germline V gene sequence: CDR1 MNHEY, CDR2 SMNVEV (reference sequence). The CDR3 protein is CASSRGTSGIPTDNEQFF. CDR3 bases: TGTGCCAGCAGCCGAGGGACTAGCGGGATCCCTACGGACAATGAGCAGTTCTTC.